This T cell receptor beta chain was sequenced during a study of T cell responses to AZD1222 COVID-19 vaccine. Repertoires were generated with immunoSEQ multiplex PCR, while TCRdb's copy carries only in-frame clones and drops some. The sample yields 100,000 to 150,000 clones, about 82% seen once. The germline gives CDR1 KGHDR, CDR2 SFDVKD. Trimming removed 2 bases at V and 3 bases at J, with 14 bases between. CDR3 length: 16 amino acids. This clonotype originated in an adult who received the MenACWY meningococcal vaccine as a control. This chain connects TRBV24-1 to TRBJ2-3; the D is unclear. This specimen was peripheral blood, taken 28 days after the second dose of the MenACWY control vaccine. Here the CDR3 reads CATSDSVRLDTDTQYF. For the CDR3, the DNA is TGTGCCACCAGTGATTCTGTCAGGTTGGATACAGATACGCAGTATTTT.